This T cell receptor (beta chain) was observed in a study of shared clonotypes between healthy human individuals. Genomic DNA per cell subset filled all wells of several immunoSEQ plates. Per the original data handling: ImmunoSEQ output held junction-only sequences without quality scores, so filtering differed. The assay was immunoSEQ multiplex PCR, and TCRdb's table has in-frame clones only and misses some. That table gives V, J and clone size, and the DNA gave D and trimming. The table records about 1.1 million clones, approximately 78% of them present only once. The germline CDR1 and CDR2 sequences are KGHSH and LQKENI. V was clipped by 0 bases and J by 8 bases, with 23 bases between them. The CDR3 has 18 residues. CD4+ cells yielded CD45RA+ naive and CD45RA-negative memory subsets.

The gene calls are TRBV18 and TRBJ2-1; D call uncertain. The sequenced material came from memory CD4+ T cells from PBMCs. As for subset: CD45RA-negative fraction. The receptor was derived from a man between 18 and 29 years old in good health. Some clones in this sample may be carry-over from other donors' samples. Written as DNA, the CDR3 is TGTGCCAGCTCACCACCGGGAACACTGACTGTTCCCAATCATGAGCAGTTCTTC. Translation gives CASSPPGTLTVPNHEQFF.